The source of this TCR beta chain is a study of shared clonotypes between healthy human individuals (dated by TCRdb to 2018 to 2020). About the full investigation: The cohort comprised a couple of women and a few men aged 18 to 49 years. For each donor, CD4 naive and CD4 memory were each run on three plates, CD8 naive on two plates, and CD8 memory on one plate. To estimate repertoire size and how much clonotype sharing occurs between individuals, the study deeply sequenced the blood TCR repertoires of about 5 healthy adults. To increase sequencing depth and limit assay-specific biases, different laboratories used diverse techniques to prepare libraries and sequence TCR repertoires. Leukapheresis yielded between about 0.94 and 9.5 billion PBMCs per donor. General conclusions and limits of the study: Pairwise subsampling indicated that sequencing depth was expected to affect the degree of clonotype sharing among donors. Naive subsets generally had larger estimated clonotype richness than memory subsets. Only blood was sampled, and tissue TCR repertoires likely differ from those in blood. Sharing across a handful of donors was observed for approximately 5% of naive CD4, less than 4% of naive CD8, 2% to 2.5% of memory CD4, and roughly 0.4% of memory CD8 clonotypes. Because the study included only a small number of donors, the genetic and exposure-history diversity represented was limited. Even with the large sequencing depth, rarefaction of the sorted-subset datasets indicated that sequencing was incomplete. Compared with non-shared clonotypes, the clonotypes found in all four sorted-subset donors had higher generation probabilities.

Using the deep immunoSEQ assay, TCR CDR3 regions were amplified from genomic DNA by multiplex PCR. Extracted genomic DNA from each cell subset was distributed evenly across all wells of several immunoSEQ 96-well plates, and each plate was treated as a replicate. For sorted subsets, each replicate PCR was loaded with approximately 190 ng genomic DNA, equivalent to 30,000 or so T cell genomes. Purified libraries were quantified with a Qubit 3.0 fluorometer, sized on a Bioanalyzer 2100, and re-quantified with the KAPA Library Quantification kit. Every immunoSEQ 96-well plate was sequenced on a separate single-read 150-cycle Illumina NextSeq 550 flow cell. Regarding the original processing steps: Because only junctional sequences without quality scores were contained in the immunoSEQ output, filtering matching that applied to full-length reads could not be performed. Sequences were annotated with PyIR, a Python wrapper for IgBLAST v1.9, and V/J genes and CDR3 were assigned using IMGT germline references. Any read was removed if the V/J assignment was weak (E-value above 1e-6), the CDR3 was missing, or the read contained stop codons, out-of-frame junctions, or ambiguous translated residues. V3J clonotypes were defined as sequences sharing the same inferred V gene, J gene, and CDR3 amino acid sequence. The percentage overlap between two repertoires was calculated by dividing the number of shared unique clonotypes by the size of the smaller repertoire. Three approaches were used to assess repertoire richness: RTK rarefaction, the Chao1 estimator, and Recon v2.1 estimates of unobserved clonotypes. OLGA was used to compute generation probabilities for all TCRbeta clonotypes that the gDNA method yielded from a few donors. This immuneACCESS table, as held by TCRdb, lists in-frame sequences with V and J called but not all clones. Of the missing ones, under half trace to an unresolved V gene in checked studies; the others have no known cause. V and J calls and clone size are given by that table; D and trimming were obtained from the DNA. The sample records about 2.1 million clones, around 93% of which are singletons. Together, the top ten hold more than 1.5% of the sample.

CD8 naive samples consisted of CD45RO-negative cells that were positively selected for CCR7, yielding a CD45RA+CCR7+ population without TemRA cells. The donors were healthy, HIV-negative adults who had no recently reported acute infections or vaccinations. Every donor was a Caucasian adult living in Nashville, Tennessee, USA. After blood collection by leukapheresis, PBMCs were isolated using Ficoll-Histopaque density gradient centrifugation and then cryopreserved in the vapor phase of liquid nitrogen. Analytical flow cytometry was used to check the purity and quantity of every magnetically sorted T cell population. Each sorted fraction had its genomic DNA isolated and then quantified by UV absorbance on a Nanodrop 2000c. Germline trimming amounts to 3 bases on V and 1 base on J, with 10 as the count of junction bases outside the gene matches. Inclusive of the bounding cysteine and phenylalanine, the CDR3 is 17 residues long. Only CDR3 DNA remains: 51 bases, in frame from the first base. CDR1 and CDR2, per the germline V gene, are KGHSH and LQKENI.

A note on this clone: It has no known antigen specificity. No much larger clonotype is one base removed from it; base qualities were not supplied.

This TCR came from a man between 18 and 35 years old in good health. Some clones in this sample may be carry-over from other donors' samples. This chain is built from TRBV18 and TRBJ1-1; the junction holds 8 bases that match TRBD1. Sample: naive CD8+ T cells from PBMCs. Interpreted using the paper, the cell subset or site label stands for: CD45RA+CCR7+. CDR3 reads: CASSPQVRGRKNTEAFF. The DNA sequence is TGTGCCAGCTCACCCCAAGTCAGGGGGCGGAAGAACACTGAAGCTTTCTTT. Joined to the reference TRBV18 and TRBJ1-1 proteins, this CDR3 gives the full variable domain: NAGVMQNPRHLVRRRGQEARLRCSPMKGHSHVYWYRQLPEEGLKFMVYLQKENIIDESGMPKERFSAEFPKEGPSILRIQQVVRGDSAAYFCASSPQVRGRKNTEAFFGQGTRLTVV.